A single TCR beta chain is shown here with its context. This clone's antigen is unknown. No much larger clone is present one base from it, and per-base qualities are unavailable. Taken with the paper, the label for time point translates to: about 28 days (+/-7) after the second vaccine dose. Because spike-specific TCR depth and breadth did not differ between the two schedules, AZD1222 recipients who got a second dose at roughly 4 weeks were pooled with those who got a second dose at roughly 12 weeks. Vaccinee samples came from UK trials COV001 and COV002, including a single-blind randomized controlled phase 2/3 trial of AZD1222 (ChAdOx1 nCoV-19) in healthy adults. For TCRbeta chain sequencing, PBMC samples were collected from trial participants at day 0 and at day 28 after the second dose. The data were obtained in a study of T cell responses to AZD1222 COVID-19 vaccine (dated by TCRdb to about 2021). At the level of the whole study: TCR sequencing covered over 230 trial participants: 200 to 220 given two doses of AZD1222 and 26 given two doses of MenACWY control vaccine. Trial participants were enrolled into age subgroups of 18-55, 56-69 and 70-plus years, which contained 148, 28 and 57 TCR-sequenced participants, respectively.

CDR1 and CDR2, looked up from the germline V gene, are SGHTS and YDEGEE. The junction shows trimming of 3 bases on V and 5 bases on J, plus 11 bases between the germline ends. The CDR3 holds 13 amino acids from the cysteine to the phenylalanine. Only CDR3 DNA remains: 39 bases, in frame from the first base. The CDR3 regions of human TCRbeta chains were analyzed by immunosequencing. The study's processing was this. Repertoire TCRs were matched against a reference library of SARS-CoV-2-specific TCRs generated with the MIRA antigen-specificity platform. Breadth was defined as the fraction of unique TCRs that were SARS-CoV-2-associated. Depth was defined as the fraction of total T cells that were SARS-CoV-2-associated. Each spike-specific TCR was assigned to its reactive spike region and to a CD4 or CD8 class using the MIRA data. Log10-transformed breadth and depth values were compared by one-way ANOVA with Sidak's multiple comparisons tests. Entries here come from immuneACCESS through TCRdb and include only in-frame sequences with V and J called. Some clones fail to appear in such tables; in the studies checked, an unresolved V gene covers under half of the shortfall, and the cause of the remainder is unknown. V and J calls and clone size come straight from that table; D and trimming were deduced from the DNA. Recorded for this sample are some 180,000 clones; roughly 85% of them occurred a single time. Together, the top ten hold roughly 1.1% of the sample.

Paper-wide results and their limitations: Epitopes outside the regions mutated in the B.1.351 and B.1.1.7 variants were reportedly recognized by nearly half of the unique spike-specific TCRs. Conclusions about previously exposed vaccinees are limited because only six or seven AZD1222 recipients were SARS-CoV-2 seropositive at baseline. Because no day 14 peak-response samples were available, the repertoires could be characterized only after the peak T cell response. In the small 56-69-year group, the increase in depth fell short of significance, most likely because of low power. Participants were mostly white British and included more females than males, and it was suggested by the authors that clonal diversity may have been underestimated. After two AZD1222 doses, both the breadth and the depth of spike-specific TCRs were significantly higher than at day 0 and than in MenACWY recipients. Vaccine-associated CD4 TCRs spanned the whole spike protein, with dominant responses in regions 160-218 and 743-854.

The chain is encoded by TRBV5-8 joined to TRBJ2-5; the D segment cannot be called with confidence. This TCR derives from an adult who received the AZD1222 COVID-19 vaccine. Sequencing was performed on peripheral blood, taken 28 days after the second AZD1222 dose. The DNA sequence is given as TGTGCCAGCAGCTCCTGGGTCGGGGAGACCCAGTACTTC. It translates as CASSSWVGETQYF.